The following is a T cell receptor (beta chain) sequence with its context. These data are taken from a study of CD8+ T cells in alopecia areata. The sequencing template was cDNA reverse transcribed from extracted RNA. Only in-frame clones appear in the TCRdb table, and some are missing; sequencing was by immunoSEQ multiplex PCR. The sample lists about 200,000 clones, 35% to 40% seen once, with roughly 0.45% in the top ten. The sample's treatment: oral pan-JAK inhibitor, 5-10 mg twice daily. CDR1 MNHNY and CDR2 SVGAGI come from the germline V gene (reference sequence). The CDR3 totals 12 residues. The germline V and J ends were trimmed by 6 bases and 1 base, with 5 bases remaining between them.

The source is a human donor with alopecia areata. This sequence joins TRBV6-6 and TRBJ2-3, with D perhaps matching TRBD1 or TRBD2 (5 bases each). The specimen comprised CD4+ T cells sorted from blood, sampled between weeks 30 and 35, from a patient treated with tofacitinib. The CDR3 loop reads CASRGGTDTQYF. The CDR3 DNA follows: TGTGCCAGCAGGGGGGGCACAGATACGCAGTATTTT.